Described below is a single T cell receptor (beta chain) sequence and its context. Its matching antigen is unknown. The CDR3 contains 19 residues. The germline CDR1 and CDR2 sequences are KGHDR and SFDVKD. Trimming cost V 5 bases and J 3 bases; bases outside gene matches: 20. This specimen belongs to a study of blood T cells in healthy people across ages. Findings and caveats of the study: The fall in TCR beta diversity per million T cells was roughly linear with age.

Next came a second PCR, run for about 7 to 12 cycles, which used a sample-barcoded 5' primer along with a J-beta primer mix. TCRdb re-called the 5' RACE reads with MiXCR, one entry per CDR3 protein. The data contain roughly 1,500,000 distinct CDR3 sequences, almost 35% of them singletons. This clonotype originated in a young woman in good health. The sample was blood. The V and J genes are TRBV24-1 and TRBJ2-7; 8 nucleotides line up with TRBD2. Written as DNA, the CDR3 is TGTGCCACCAGTGGACAACGGGAGGGCCATAAGGGTCGGCACTACGAGCAGTACTTC. It translates to CATSGQREGHKGRHYEQYF.